A selection of T cell receptor beta chains follows, all from one sample in a study of regulatory T cells in long-lasting Graves disease. From the multiplex PCR reads, TCRdb called clonotypes with MiXCR, one entry per CDR3 protein. The sample has about 340,000 distinct CDR3 sequences, around a fifth seen once. The sequences come from peripheral blood mononuclear cells (PBMCs), collected when the disease was refractory, from a patient treated with antithyroid drugs. These receptors were collected from a female donor with Graves disease. Both conserved end residues are trimmed from each CDR3.

V gene	J gene	CDR3 protein
TRBV5-1	TRBJ2-5	ASSWTSGRAASRETQY
TRBV19	TRBJ2-2	ASISKRDEFETGELF
TRBV7-9	TRBJ2-7	ASSRGRRLPYEQY
TRBV5-4	TRBJ1-6	ASSRRDGTYNSPLH
TRBV6-1	TRBJ2-7	ASRVVLAGALEQY
TRBV4-1	TRBJ2-7	ASSQDAEDYEQY
TRBV24-1	TRBJ1-5	ATSDGPAATNQPQH
TRBV5-1	TRBJ2-7	ASSKGTYPYEQY
TRBV7-6	TRBJ2-5	ASAPQTGLETQY
TRBV20-1	TRBJ2-3	SARVPRLAEISDTQY
TRBV6-9	TRBJ1-6	ASSYLGTGYNSPLH
TRBV4-1	TRBJ1-2	ASSHPIADRGSGYT
TRBV18	TRBJ2-1	ASSSPGGSSYNEQF
TRBV6-5	TRBJ1-1	ASSYGVGNTKAF
TRBV6-1	TRBJ2-2	ATRKRRRNTGELF
TRBV19	TRBJ1-4	ASSIGGLSNEKLF
TRBV7-2	TRBJ2-1	ASSLRLMGGTSSYNEQF
TRBV10-3	TRBJ1-1	AISGGSRREAF
TRBV2	TRBJ2-3	ASSEGTGSSTDTQY
TRBV18	TRBJ2-7	ASSPVRGEQY
TRBV3-1	TRBJ1-1	ASTPGAPAEAF
TRBV11-2	TRBJ1-2	ASSLRPAPGQGYGYT
TRBV12-3/TRBV12-4	TRBJ1-5	ASPRGGGNQPQH
TRBV2	TRBJ2-2	ASKDPAGTGIHRELF
TRBV12-3/TRBV12-4	TRBJ1-6	ASSPLRDSNSPLH
TRBV9	TRBJ2-5	ASSVAEGIRETQY
TRBV5-1	TRBJ1-2	ASSLAAGNYGYT
TRBV7-2	TRBJ1-3	ASSQGQYSGNTIY
TRBV7-8	TRBJ1-4	ASSLYKPGRSNEKLF
TRBV11-3	TRBJ2-2	ASSLSGSNTGELF
TRBV5-1	TRBJ2-5	ASSSLGPRETQY